This entry concerns a single TCR beta chain. Germline V CDR1 and CDR2: MNHEY, SMNVEV (reference sequence). This CDR3 spans 17 amino acids. V lost 0 bases, J lost 7 bases, and 11 bases stayed unmatched. The data derive from a study of T cell changes during pregnancy in multiple sclerosis. Clones were read by immunoSEQ multiplex PCR, and TCRdb kept only the in-frame ones, dropping some. This sample has just over 65,000 clones, with about 89% found just once. The chain has TRBV27 and TRBJ2-1, with 8 bases fitting TRBD2. The receptor's source is a female donor with multiple sclerosis, enrolled in a pregnancy study. This sample comprised peripheral blood, obtained in the second trimester of pregnancy. The chain's CDR3 is CASSLSKIAGGSNEQFF. The CDR3, as DNA: TGTGCCAGCAGTTTATCAAAAATCGCGGGGGGTTCGAATGAGCAGTTCTTC.